The clone carrying this TCR beta chain was recorded only once. The antigen remains undetermined. CDR3 size: 15 residues. V shed 5 bases and J 5 bases; nucleotides not matched to a gene: 9. CDR1 and CDR2 (germline): SGHAT, FQNNGV. The data stem from a study of T cell responses to AZD1222 COVID-19 vaccine. Using immunoSEQ multiplex PCR, the repertoire was profiled, and TCRdb retains in-frame clones only, with some absent. The sample yields about 140,000 clones, more than 85% seen once. General observations from the study: Clonal diversity may have been underestimated, and the donors were mostly white British, with more females than males. Only a handful of AZD1222 recipients tested seropositive at baseline. Repertoire sampling occurred only after the peak T cell response. Two AZD1222 administrations were followed by greater Spike-specific TCR breadth and depth.

The sample here was peripheral blood, taken on day 0 of MenACWY control vaccination. The source is an adult in good health. The gene calls are TRBV11-2 and TRBJ2-5; 9 nucleotides agree with TRBD2. CDR3 DNA sequence: TGTGCCAGCAGCCCATTAGCGGGAGTGCGGGAGACCCAGTACTTC. It encodes CASSPLAGVRETQYF.